The clone carrying this T cell receptor (beta chain) was picked up a small number of times. The antigen remains undetermined. This CDR3 is also generated by other DNA sequences in the sample. Clones were sequenced by immunoSEQ multiplex PCR, and TCRdb holds only the in-frame ones, with some missing. This table holds over 65,000 clones, approximately 84% found once. This entry is derived from a study of OX40 agonist ivuxolimab in advanced cancers. Study in general: The drug used for patients, ivuxolimab, was an agonistic anti-OX40 (CD134) antibody.

The CDR3 has 13 residues. J was trimmed by 1 base and V by 6 bases; bases with no gene match: 2. In germline, CDR1 is SNHLY, CDR2 FYNNEI. Study-level results: Clonal expansion was seen in CD4+ and CD8+ blood T cells by week 6 at 0.1 to 3.0 mg/kg. There were also nonresponders showing low normalized T-cell clonal expansion.

This sequence joins TRBV2 and TRBJ1-1; 7 positions match TRBD1. The sequence was collected from an adult with an advanced solid tumor such as melanoma, head and neck, liver or kidney cancer. The input for sequencing was CD4+ or CD8+ T cells sorted from blood, taken in a trial of the OX40 agonist ivuxolimab. CDR3 in amino acids: CASSRQGNTEAFF. In DNA, the CDR3 is TGTGCCAGCAGCCGACAGGGGAACACTGAAGCTTTCTTT.